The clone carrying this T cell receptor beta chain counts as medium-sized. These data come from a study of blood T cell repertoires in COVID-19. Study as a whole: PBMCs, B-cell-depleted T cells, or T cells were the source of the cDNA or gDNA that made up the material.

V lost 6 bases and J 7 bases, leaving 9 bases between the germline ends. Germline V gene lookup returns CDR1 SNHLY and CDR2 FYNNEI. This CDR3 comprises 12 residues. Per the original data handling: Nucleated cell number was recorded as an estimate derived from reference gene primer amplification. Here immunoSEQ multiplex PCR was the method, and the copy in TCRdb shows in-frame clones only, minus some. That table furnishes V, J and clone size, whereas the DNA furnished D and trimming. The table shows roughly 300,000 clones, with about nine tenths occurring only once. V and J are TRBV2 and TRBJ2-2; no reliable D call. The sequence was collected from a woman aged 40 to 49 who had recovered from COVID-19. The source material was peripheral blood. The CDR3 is CASSPPGGELFF. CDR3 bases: TGTGCCAGCAGCCCCCCCGGCGGGGAGCTGTTTTTT.